The entry below gives a single T cell receptor (beta chain) sequence along with its context. This record belongs to a study of blood T cell repertoires in COVID-19. V was trimmed by 3 bases and J by 0 bases, leaving 9 bases between them. The germline V gene encodes CDR1 SEHNR and CDR2 FQNEAQ (reference sequence). The CDR3 totals 14 residues. The authors' processing: By means of reference gene primer amplification, nucleated cell counts were estimated. Assay used: immunoSEQ multiplex PCR; TCRdb lists only in-frame clones, some missing. That table furnishes V, J and clone size, whereas the DNA furnished D and trimming. The sample has more than 400,000 clones; over 75% are singletons.

This chain joins TRBV7-9 and TRBJ2-7, with D tentatively TRBD2 (6 bases). Sequencing was done on a sample of peripheral blood. This receptor was obtained from a human donor in a cohort sampled during active COVID-19. The DNA of the CDR3 is TGTGCCAGCAGCTTTAGCGGCAGCTCCTACGAGCAGTACTTC. As protein: CASSFSGSSYEQYF.